The present entry profiles one TCR beta chain with its context. This sample was taken from a study of blood T cell repertoires in COVID-19. The length of the CDR3 is 13 residues. Germline V CDR1 and CDR2: KGHSH, LQKENI. Between the trimmed V and J ends, which lost 3 bases and 6 bases, there was a span of 9 bases. Only in-frame clones appear in the TCRdb table, and some are missing; sequencing was by immunoSEQ multiplex PCR. The repertoire has some 73,000 clones, around 77% of them found once; the top ten carry 2% to 2.5%. The sample comprised peripheral blood. The TCR originated in a man between 65 and 79 years old with COVID-19, enrolled during active disease. This chain connects TRBV18 to TRBJ2-1; D not resolved. CDR3 residues: CASSPTRLNEQFF. The DNA of the CDR3 is TGTGCCAGCTCACCCACTCGCCTCAATGAGCAGTTCTTC.